The 3 T cell receptor beta chains presented below share a single source sample, sequenced in a study of yellow fever vaccine responses in identical twins. MiXCR was run by TCRdb on the RT-PCR reads, yielding one entry per CDR3 protein. The data contain 4,800 or so distinct CDR3 sequences, 71% of them seen just once; the ten biggest clones take up under 2%. The sequences come from T cells from blood (PBMCs), unsorted or a sorted subset (not recorded which), collected before or after yellow fever vaccination (not recorded which). The receptors originated from a woman aged 18-35 years who received the yellow fever vaccine.

The chain links TRBV10-1 to TRBJ2-7; 9 positions agree with TRBD2. The junction had 13 bases not matched to a gene; V was cut back by 0 bases and J by 4 bases. The CDR3 contains 18 residues. Germline CDR1 reads WNHNN; CDR2 reads SYGVQD (reference sequence). Written as DNA, the CDR3 is TGCGCCAGCAGTGAGTCGAAAAGCGGGGGGCCGATTTTGTACGAGCAGTACTTC. Translating it yields CASSESKSGGPILYEQYF.

J is TRBJ1-6 and V is TRBV7-6; tentative D call: TRBD1 (6 bases). The germline CDR1 and CDR2 sequences are SGHVS and FNYEAQ. Trimming removed 2 bases at V and 10 bases at J, with 18 bases between. The CDR3 spans 16 residues. This CDR3 is CASSLLPLTGISPLHF. CDR3 nucleotide sequence: TGTGCCAGCAGCTTACTCCCCCTTACAGGGATCTCACCCCTCCACTTT. Supplemented by reference TRBV7-6 and TRBJ1-6, the full variable domain reads GAGVSQSPRYKVTKRGQDVALRCDPISGHVSLYWYRQALGQGPEFLTYFNYEAQQDKSGLPNDRFSAERPEGSISTLTIQRTEQRDSAMYRCASSLLPLTGISPLHFGNGTRLTVT.

CDR3 protein: CASSEAPNLEQYF. Written as DNA, the CDR3 is TGTGCCAGCAGTGAAGCGCCCAATTTAGAGCAGTACTTC. The J gene is TRBJ2-7, the V gene TRBV2, with D uncertain. The CDR3 has 13 amino acids. Trimming shortened V by 0 bases and J by 7 bases, and 10 bases separated the two germline ends. Germline CDR1 and CDR2: SNHLY and FYNNEI.